This T cell receptor beta chain is from a study of PD-L1 blockade in urothelial cancer. Study overall: After treatment start, blood was analyzed at 3 weeks (second dose) and at 6 weeks. General observations from the study: In blood at 3 weeks, tumor-associated clones expanded more among patients with durable benefit.

A note on this clone: Its target is unknown.

Time point meaning: peripheral blood 6 weeks after treatment start. For each patient, 1 to 8 samples were obtained, pretreatment and on-treatment. The protocol was immunoSEQ multiplex PCR, while the TCRdb copy is restricted to in-frame clones and leaves out a portion. Here the sample spans 25,000 to 35,000 clones, over 60% being singletons. The V gene's germline CDR1 is SGHDT and CDR2 YYEEEE. This CDR3 has 15 residues. Deletions cut 4 bases from V and 6 bases from J, with 20 bases between. The chain employs TRBV5-6 and TRBJ2-7, with TRBD2 as a possible D gene (7 bases). The receptor was isolated from a man in his 70s with urothelial cancer. The sequencing used PBMCs, collected around atezolizumab (anti-PD-L1) treatment. The CDR3 loop reads CASSLGGGSFSEQYF. In nucleotides, the CDR3 is TGTGCCAGCAGCCTGGGCGGGGGCTCTTTTAGCGAGCAGTACTTC.